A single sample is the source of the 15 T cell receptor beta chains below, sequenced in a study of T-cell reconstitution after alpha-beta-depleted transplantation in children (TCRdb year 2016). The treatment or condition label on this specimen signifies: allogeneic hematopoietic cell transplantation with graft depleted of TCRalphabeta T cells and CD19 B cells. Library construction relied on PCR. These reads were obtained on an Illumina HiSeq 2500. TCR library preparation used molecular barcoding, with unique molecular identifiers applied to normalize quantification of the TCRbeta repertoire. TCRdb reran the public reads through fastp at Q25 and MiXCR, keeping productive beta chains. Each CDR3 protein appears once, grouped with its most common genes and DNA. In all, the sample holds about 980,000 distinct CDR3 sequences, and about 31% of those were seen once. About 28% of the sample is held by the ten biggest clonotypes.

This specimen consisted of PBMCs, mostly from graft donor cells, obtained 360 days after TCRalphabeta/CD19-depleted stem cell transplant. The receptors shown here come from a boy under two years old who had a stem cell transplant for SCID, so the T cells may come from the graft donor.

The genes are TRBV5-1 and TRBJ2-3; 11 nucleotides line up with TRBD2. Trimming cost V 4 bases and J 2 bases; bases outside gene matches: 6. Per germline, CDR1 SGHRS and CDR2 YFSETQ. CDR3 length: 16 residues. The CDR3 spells CASSGTSGGPTDTQYF. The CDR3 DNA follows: TGCGCCAGCAGCGGAACTAGCGGGGGACCCACAGATACGCAGTATTTT.

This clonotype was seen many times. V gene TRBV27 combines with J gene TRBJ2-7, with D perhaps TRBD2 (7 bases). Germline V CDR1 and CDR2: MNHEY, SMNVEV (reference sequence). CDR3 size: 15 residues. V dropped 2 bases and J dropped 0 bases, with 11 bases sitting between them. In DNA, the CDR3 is TGTGCCAGCAGTTTACGGGGGGCGAGCTCCTACGAGCAGTACTTC. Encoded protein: CASSLRGASSYEQYF.

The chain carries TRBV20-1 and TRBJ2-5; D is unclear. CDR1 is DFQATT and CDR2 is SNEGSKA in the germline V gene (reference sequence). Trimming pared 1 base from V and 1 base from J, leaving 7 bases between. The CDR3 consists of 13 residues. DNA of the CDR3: TGCAGTGCTAGAGGACTGGTCCAAGAGACCCAGTACTTC. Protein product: CSARGLVQETQYF.

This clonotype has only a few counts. The CDR3 nucleotides read TGTGCCACCACGGATAGGGGTTTGGCCACCGGGGAGCTGTTTTTT. Translating it yields CATTDRGLATGELFF. The genes are TRBV19 and TRBJ2-2; D perhaps matches TRBD1 (5 bases). The CDR3 spans 15 residues. V was pared by 10 bases and J by 4 bases, with 19 bases between. CDR1 is LNHDA and CDR2 is SQIVND in the germline V gene (reference sequence).

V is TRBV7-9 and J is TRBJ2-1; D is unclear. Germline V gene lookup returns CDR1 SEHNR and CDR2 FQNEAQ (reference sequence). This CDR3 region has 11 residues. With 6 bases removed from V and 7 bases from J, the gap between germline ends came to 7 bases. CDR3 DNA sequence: TGTGCCAGCAGAGTGGGGAATGAGCAGTTCTTC. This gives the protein CASRVGNEQFF.

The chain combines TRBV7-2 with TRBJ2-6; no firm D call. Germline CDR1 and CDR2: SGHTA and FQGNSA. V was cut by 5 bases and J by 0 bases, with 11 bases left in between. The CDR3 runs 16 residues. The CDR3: CASSPRPSSGANVLTF. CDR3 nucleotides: TGTGCCAGCAGCCCCCGACCGAGCTCTGGGGCCAACGTCCTGACTTTC.

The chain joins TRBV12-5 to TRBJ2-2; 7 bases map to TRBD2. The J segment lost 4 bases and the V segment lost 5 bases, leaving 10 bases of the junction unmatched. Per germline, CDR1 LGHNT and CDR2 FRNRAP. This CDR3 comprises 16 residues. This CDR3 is CASGPNLLASTGELFF. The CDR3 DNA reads TGTGCTAGTGGTCCCAACTTACTAGCGAGCACCGGGGAGCTGTTTTTT.

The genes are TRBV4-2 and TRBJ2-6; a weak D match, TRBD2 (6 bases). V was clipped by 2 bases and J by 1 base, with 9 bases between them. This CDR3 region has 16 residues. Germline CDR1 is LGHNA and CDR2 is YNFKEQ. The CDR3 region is CASSQPEGSGANVLTF. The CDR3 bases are TGTGCCAGCAGCCAACCGGAGGGTTCTGGGGCCAACGTCCTGACTTTC.

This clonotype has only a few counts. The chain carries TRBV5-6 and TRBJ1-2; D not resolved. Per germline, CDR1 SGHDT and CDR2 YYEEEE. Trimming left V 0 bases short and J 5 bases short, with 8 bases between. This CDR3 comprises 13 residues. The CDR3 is CASSLVPVYGYTF. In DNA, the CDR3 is TGTGCCAGCAGCTTGGTGCCAGTTTATGGCTACACCTTC.

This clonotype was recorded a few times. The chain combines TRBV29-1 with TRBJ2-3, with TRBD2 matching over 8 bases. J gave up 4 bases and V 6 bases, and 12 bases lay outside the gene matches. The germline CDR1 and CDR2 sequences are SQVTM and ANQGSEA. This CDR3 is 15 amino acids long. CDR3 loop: CSVTREGPSADTQYF. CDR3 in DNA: TGCAGCGTGACCCGGGAGGGTCCTTCAGCAGATACGCAGTATTTT.

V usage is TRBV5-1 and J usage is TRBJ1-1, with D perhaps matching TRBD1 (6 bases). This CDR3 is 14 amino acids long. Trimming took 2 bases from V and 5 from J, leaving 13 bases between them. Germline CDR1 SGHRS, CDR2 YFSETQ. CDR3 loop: CASSFGPQGTEAFF. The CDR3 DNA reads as TGCGCCAGCAGCTTTGGACCGCAGGGGACTGAAGCTTTCTTT.

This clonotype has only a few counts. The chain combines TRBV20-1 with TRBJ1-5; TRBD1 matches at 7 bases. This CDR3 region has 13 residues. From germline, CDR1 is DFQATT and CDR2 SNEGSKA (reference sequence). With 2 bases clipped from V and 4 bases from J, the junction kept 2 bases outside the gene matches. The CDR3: CSARRDRNQPQHF. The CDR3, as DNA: TGCAGTGCTAGAAGGGACAGAAATCAGCCCCAGCATTTT.

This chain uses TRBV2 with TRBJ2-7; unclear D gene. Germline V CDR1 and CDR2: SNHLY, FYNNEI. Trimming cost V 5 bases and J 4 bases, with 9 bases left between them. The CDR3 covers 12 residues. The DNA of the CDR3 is TGTGCCAGCAGTTACACAGAATACGAGCAGTACTTC. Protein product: CASSYTEYEQYF.

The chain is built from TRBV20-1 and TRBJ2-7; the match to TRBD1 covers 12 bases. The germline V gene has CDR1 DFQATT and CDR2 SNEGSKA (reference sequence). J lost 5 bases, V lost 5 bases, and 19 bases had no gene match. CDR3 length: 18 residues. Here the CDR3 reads CSAPPPPGTGGFSDEQYF. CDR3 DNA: TGCAGTGCTCCCCCTCCCCCCGGGACAGGGGGCTTCTCGGACGAGCAGTACTTC.

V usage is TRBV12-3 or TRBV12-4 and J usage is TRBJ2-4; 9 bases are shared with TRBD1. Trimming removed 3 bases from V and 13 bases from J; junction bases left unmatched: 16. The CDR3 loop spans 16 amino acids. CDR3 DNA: TGTGCCAGCAGTTTTCATGGGGGGGACAGGGTTCGAGTCCAGTACTTC. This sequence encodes CASSFHGGDRVRVQYF.